The TCR beta chain described here comes from a study of PD-1 blockade in classical Hodgkin lymphoma. All patients experienced relapse after autologous stem cell transplantation, and brentuximab vedotin exposure was variable. Trimming shortened V by 2 bases and J by 0 bases, and 16 bases separated the two germline ends. CDR1 is MNHNS and CDR2 is SASEGT in the germline V gene. This CDR3 contains 17 residues. Profiled with immunoSEQ multiplex PCR; TCRdb holds only in-frame clones, not every one. The data contain more than 50,000 clones, more than 90% of them singletons. This TCR derives from a human donor with classical Hodgkin lymphoma. The V and J genes are TRBV6-1 and TRBJ1-1; D is uncertain. This specimen was peripheral blood mononuclear cells (PBMCs), taken at baseline. The DNA of the CDR3 is TGTGCCAGCAGTGAAAGGTTCTGGGAGGAGATGAACACTGAAGCTTTCTTT. It codes for CASSERFWEEMNTEAFF.